This TCR beta chain appears in the sequencing data of a study of Ad26.COV2.S vaccination and SARS-CoV-2 variants. In the study overall: Trial arm assignment for the donor was COV1001 Ad26.COV2.S.

Treatment here: approximately 18 received Ad26.COV2.S at low or high dose, single or two shots; 5 received placebo; per-sample allocation not given. Collection of samples fell on day 63 after the first vaccine or placebo injection. Some clones are missing from TCRdb's copy, which holds only in-frame ones; the method was immunoSEQ multiplex PCR. The sample shows about 440,000 clones, 87% of them seen only once. There are 15 residues in the CDR3. The V gene end was trimmed by 5 bases and the J gene end by 4 bases; junction bases not matched to a gene: 6. Looked up from germline, CDR1 is LGHNT and CDR2 is FRNRAP.

This rearrangement joins TRBV12-5 to TRBJ2-5, with 11 bases aligning to TRBD1. The receptor's source is a person aged 18 to 65 who received the Ad26.COV2.S COVID-19 vaccine or a placebo. Sequencing was performed on peripheral blood, taken in a trial of Ad26.COV2.S vaccine versus placebo. The DNA of the CDR3 is TGTGCTAGTGGTCCAGGGACAGGGGGGAGAGAGACCCAGTACTTC. Encoded protein: CASGPGTGGRETQYF.